This T cell receptor beta chain came from a study of blood T cell repertoires in COVID-19. V lost 4 bases and J 7 bases, leaving 13 bases between the germline ends. Germline lookup yields CDR1 MNHEY and CDR2 SVGEGT. This CDR3 has 13 amino acids. Authors' processing steps: Counts of nucleated cells, estimated from reference gene primer amplification, were obtained. TCRdb's table, derived via immunoSEQ multiplex PCR, lists solely in-frame clones and lacks some. D and trimming come from the DNA, and the V and J calls and clone size come from that table. This table holds tens of thousands of clones, 84% found once.

The V call is TRBV6-2 or TRBV6-3, the J call TRBJ2-5; no reliable D call. The TCR originated in a man older than 75 with COVID-19, enrolled during active disease. Sequenced sample: peripheral blood. Here the CDR3 DNA reads TGTGCCAGCAGTTGGATAGCCCCGGGGACCCAGTACTTC. Translating gives CASSWIAPGTQYF.